The entry below describes one TCR beta chain. Its target is not known. This record belongs to a study of T cells in Graves' hyperthyroidism and ophthalmopathy. Study-wide results and limits: Blood also carried most thyroid clonotypes expanded above 0.001.

Per the germline V gene, CDR1 is DFQATT and CDR2 is SNEGSKA (reference sequence). Trimming took 7 bases from V and 7 from J, leaving 11 bases between them. The CDR3 length is 10 residues. Each diagnosis was grounded in clinical symptoms, serum thyroxine and TRAb, thyroid ultrasound, and orbital computed tomography. RNA transcripts were the template for amplifying TCR beta CDR3 regions. The HTBI primer set served for first-round RT-PCR of the TCR CDR3. Using its own MiXCR run on the multiplex PCR reads, TCRdb lists one record per CDR3 protein. Here the sample spans 45,000 to 60,000 distinct CDR3 sequences, around half being singletons.

The origin of this receptor is a woman younger than 45 with Graves' ophthalmopathy. The sample consisted of blood. This chain links TRBV20-1 with TRBJ2-7; D is unresolved. CDR3 residues: CSVGIGEQYF. For the CDR3, the DNA is TGCAGTGTTGGGATCGGTGAGCAGTACTTC.